This entry lists 24 T cell receptor beta chains sequenced from one sample in a study of T cells in tumors after PD-1 blockade (dated by TCRdb to the late 2010s). Taken with the paper, the label for time point translates to: before anti-PD-1 therapy. To prepare the library, the immunoSEQ multiplex PCR assay was applied. The source is immuneACCESS, and TCRdb retained only in-frame sequences with V and J called. Part of the clones is not carried over; for the studies checked, unresolved V genes explain less than half of this, and the remainder is unexplained. The sample records fewer than 50,000 clones, about 84% of which are singletons. The top ten clones comprise just over 4% of the sample. The source was PBMCs, collected before anti-PD-1 treatment. The receptors derive from a human donor with basal cell carcinoma.

The chain uses TRBV6-5 and TRBJ2-5; TRBD1 or TRBD2 may be the D gene (5 bases each). Germline V gene data show CDR1 as MNHEY and CDR2 as SVGAGI. Deletions cut 5 bases from V and 0 bases from J, with 7 bases between. The CDR3 runs 13 residues. CDR3 residues: CASSMGHQETQYF. The CDR3 nucleotides are TGTGCCAGCAGTATGGGACACCAAGAGACCCAGTACTTC.

The rearrangement links TRBV2 to TRBJ2-3, with 9 bases identical to TRBD1. Looked up from germline, CDR1 is SNHLY and CDR2 is FYNNEI. V lost 8 bases and J lost 2; bases outside the gene matches: 17. This CDR3 has 18 residues. The CDR3 here is CASSAQGAGVRITDTQYF. CDR3 in DNA: TGTGCCAGCTCCGCACAGGGGGCAGGTGTCCGAATCACAGATACGCAGTATTTT.

The count of this clone is one. The chain recombines TRBV25-1 with TRBJ1-2; D possibly corresponds to TRBD1 (5 bases). Per germline, CDR1 MGHDK and CDR2 SYGVNS. Deletions cut 6 bases from V and 7 bases from J, with 12 bases between. The CDR3 is made up of 12 amino acids. CDR3 amino acids: CASSGTGLGYTF. The CDR3 DNA is TGTGCCAGCAGCGGAACGGGGCTTGGCTACACCTTC.

The V call is TRBV6-6, the J call TRBJ2-7; D is unresolved. The V end was cut by 0 bases, the J end by 0 bases, with 3 bases between. CDR3 size: 13 residues. Germline V gene sequence: CDR1 MNHNY, CDR2 SVGAGI (reference sequence). CDR3 loop: CASSYSGSYEQYF. The CDR3 region has the DNA TGTGCCAGCAGTTACTCGGGCTCCTACGAGCAGTACTTC.

V usage is TRBV24-1 and J usage is TRBJ2-3; no definite D call. This CDR3 has 14 amino acids. Deletions cut 4 bases from V and 0 bases from J, with 7 bases between. Germline V lookup: CDR1 KGHDR, CDR2 SFDVKD. CDR3 in DNA: TGTGCCACCAGTGACGCCGACAGCACAGATACGCAGTATTTT. Its protein is CATSDADSTDTQYF.

The V gene is TRBV25-1, the J gene TRBJ2-1; D gene ambiguous. Looked up from germline, CDR1 is MGHDK and CDR2 is SYGVNS. V was clipped by 8 bases and J by 5 bases, with 16 bases between them. CDR3 length: 14 residues. CDR3 protein: CASAQQDWDNEQFF. Written as DNA, the CDR3 is TGTGCCAGCGCTCAGCAGGATTGGGACAATGAGCAGTTCTTC. Full variable domain (missing parts from reference TRBV25-1 and TRBJ2-1): EADIYQTPRYLVIGTGKKITLECSQTMGHDKMYWYQQDPGMELHLIHYSYGVNSTEKGDLSSESTVSRIRTEHFPLTLESARPSHTSQYLCASAQQDWDNEQFFGPGTRLTVL.

V gene TRBV7-9 combines with J gene TRBJ2-2; TRBD2 matches at 7 bases. This CDR3 is 13 amino acids long. V shed 5 bases and J 5 bases; nucleotides not matched to a gene: 2. Germline loops: CDR1 SEHNR, CDR2 FQNEAQ (reference sequence). CDR3 protein: CASSTGGTGELFF. CDR3 in DNA: TGTGCCAGCAGCACCGGGGGGACCGGGGAGCTGTTTTTT.

The chain joins TRBV28 to TRBJ2-7; D uncertain. V dropped 8 bases and J dropped 3 bases, with 5 bases sitting between them. The CDR3 contains 10 residues. CDR1 and CDR2 from the germline V gene are MDHEN and SYDVKM. The CDR3 loop is CASGDYEQYF. CDR3 bases: TGTGCCAGCGGGGACTACGAGCAGTACTTC.

V and J are TRBV18 and TRBJ1-1; no clear D. The germline gives CDR1 KGHSH, CDR2 LQKENI. The germline V and J ends were trimmed by 7 bases and 1 base, with 16 bases remaining between them. The CDR3 contains 15 residues. Here the CDR3 DNA reads TGTGCCAGCTTTCAAGCTTTAGCTCAGAACACTGAAGCTTTCTTT. It codes for CASFQALAQNTEAFF.

V and J are TRBV7-8 and TRBJ2-2; D uncertain. The length of the CDR3 is 15 residues. From germline, CDR1 is SGHVS and CDR2 FQNEAQ. The germline V and J ends were trimmed by 0 bases and 4 bases, with 9 bases remaining between them. CDR3 loop: CASSLAGPRTGELFF. The CDR3 region has the DNA TGTGCCAGCAGCTTAGCAGGGCCGCGCACCGGGGAGCTGTTTTTT.

The chain couples TRBV4-1 to TRBJ2-4, with D uncertain. This CDR3 is 15 amino acids long. V lost 3 bases and J lost 4, with 13 bases in between. Germline values: CDR1 MGHRA, CDR2 YSYEKL. The CDR3 region has the DNA TGCGCCAGCAGCCAGGCCGACACAAGTAAAAACATTCAGTACTTC. This codes for CASSQADTSKNIQYF.

CDR3 nucleotides: TGTGCCAGCAGCGTTCTCCAGGGGAATGAAAAACTGTTTTTT. This codes for CASSVLQGNEKLFF. J is TRBJ1-4 and V is TRBV3-1 (or the pseudogene TRBV3-2), with D maybe TRBD1 (6 bases). V shed 5 bases and J shed 5 bases, with 12 bases lying between them. Germline V gene sequence: CDR1 LGHDT, CDR2 YNNKEL (reference sequence). CDR3 length equals 14 residues.

The chain is built from TRBV30 and TRBJ2-2; possibly TRBD1 for D (6 bases). Trimming removed 6 bases from V and 7 bases from J, with 15 bases in between. CDR1 is GTSNPN, CDR2 SVGIG, per germline (reference sequence). CDR3 size: 13 residues. The CDR3 coding sequence is TGTGCCTGTCATAATACAGGGAACGGGGAGCTGTTTTTT. It codes for CACHNTGNGELFF.

The chain uses TRBV7-2 and TRBJ1-3; weak D call: TRBD1 (6 bases). This CDR3 contains 15 residues. CDR1 SGHTA and CDR2 FQGNSA come from the germline V gene. The germline V and J ends were trimmed by 4 bases and 2 bases, with 12 bases remaining between them. The CDR3 loop reads CASSSGAEAGNTIYF. DNA for the CDR3: TGTGCCAGCAGCTCGGGGGCGGAGGCTGGAAACACCATATATTTT.

V and J are TRBV6-5 and TRBJ1-1; D uncertain. Germline CDR1 and CDR2: MNHEY and SVGAGI. The CDR3 covers 13 residues. Trimming took off 4 bases at V and 0 bases at J, with 6 bases between the two ends. CDR3 residues: CASSFAVNTEAFF. The DNA of the CDR3 is TGTGCCAGCAGTTTCGCGGTGAACACTGAAGCTTTCTTT.

The chain recombines TRBV18 with TRBJ1-1, with D unclear. Germline CDR1 reads KGHSH; CDR2 reads LQKENI. Trimming removed 2 bases at V and 1 base at J, with 11 bases between. The CDR3 is 15 residues long. CDR3 DNA sequence: TGTGCCAGCTCACCAACTAGGACGGGGAACACTGAAGCTTTCTTT. It encodes CASSPTRTGNTEAFF. The whole variable domain, filled in from reference TRBV18 and TRBJ1-1, reads NAGVMQNPRHLVRRRGQEARLRCSPMKGHSHVYWYRQLPEEGLKFMVYLQKENIIDESGMPKERFSAEFPKEGPSILRIQQVVRGDSAAYFCASSPTRTGNTEAFFGQGTRLTVV.

The rearrangement links TRBV5-4 to TRBJ2-5; D perhaps matches TRBD2 (5 bases). This CDR3 has 13 residues. V lost 3 bases and J 3 bases, leaving 9 bases between the germline ends. Germline CDR1 and CDR2: SGHNT and YYREEE (reference sequence). The CDR3 is CASSSDWKETQYF. CDR3 DNA sequence: TGTGCCAGCAGCTCGGACTGGAAAGAGACCCAGTACTTC.

The sample holds a few counts of this clone. This chain links TRBV20-1 with TRBJ2-7; D unresolved. The CDR3 spans 11 residues. V lost 3 bases and J lost 3, with 6 bases in between. CDR1 is DFQATT, CDR2 SNEGSKA, per germline (reference sequence). CDR3 in DNA: TGCAGTGCTAGGGATAACTACGAGCAGTACTTC. The encoded protein is CSARDNYEQYF.

V usage is TRBV5-5 and J usage is TRBJ2-5; 8 bases agree with TRBD1. This CDR3 is 15 amino acids long. CDR1 SGHKS and CDR2 YYEKEE come from the germline V gene (reference sequence). V was pared by 4 bases and J by 5 bases, with 10 bases of the junction left unmatched. The CDR3 loop is CASSLWDRQRETQYF. The CDR3 nucleotides are TGTGCCAGCAGCCTCTGGGACAGGCAGAGGGAGACCCAGTACTTC. The full variable domain, in which reference TRBV5-5 and TRBJ2-5 provide the parts outside the CDR3, is DAGVTQSPTHLIKTRGQQVTLRCSPISGHKSVSWYQQVLGQGPQFIFQYYEKEERGRGNFPDRFSARQFPNYSSELNVNALLLGDSALYLCASSLWDRQRETQYFGPGTRLLVL.

This chain joins TRBV7-2 and TRBJ2-1; 11 nucleotides match TRBD2. V trimming: 4 bases; J trimming: 4 bases; junction bases outside the gene matches: 9. Germline-derived CDR1 and CDR2 are SGHTA and FQGNSA. The CDR3 sequence is 17 residues long. The DNA of the CDR3 is TGTGCCAGCAGCTCCCGGGGTGGGACTAGCGGATACAATGAGCAGTTCTTC. This codes for CASSSRGGTSGYNEQFF.

The V call is TRBV10-3, the J call TRBJ2-5; 8 nucleotides align to TRBD1. The germline V gene has CDR1 ENHRY and CDR2 SYGVKD. V was clipped by 0 bases and J by 2 bases; unmatched bases: 8. The CDR3 spans 17 residues. CDR3 sequence (DNA): TGTGCCATCAGTGAGTCTAGGGCAGGGGGCCAACAAGAGACCCAGTACTTC. Protein: CAISESRAGGQQETQYF.

This chain uses TRBV4-1 with TRBJ1-4; 7 nucleotides align to TRBD1. Germline CDR1 is MGHRA and CDR2 is YSYEKL. The junction had 7 bases not matched to a gene; V was cut back by 1 base and J by 5 bases. CDR3 length: 16 amino acids. The CDR3: CASSQVRVRGNEKLFF. CDR3 sequence (DNA): TGCGCCAGCAGCCAAGTAAGGGTCAGGGGGAATGAAAAACTGTTTTTT.

The genes are TRBV7-2 and TRBJ1-2; maybe TRBD1 (6 bases). This CDR3 spans 15 amino acids. The germline gives CDR1 SGHTA, CDR2 FQGNSA. V lost 1 base and J lost 1, with 10 bases in between. The CDR3 protein is CASSLDFRGNYGYTF. The CDR3, as DNA: TGTGCCAGCAGCTTAGATTTCAGGGGTAACTATGGCTACACCTTC. Based on the CDR3 plus reference TRBV7-2 and TRBJ1-2, the full variable domain is GAGVSQSPSNKVTEKGKDVELRCDPISGHTALYWYRQSLGQGLEFLIYFQGNSAPDKSGLPSDRFSAERTGGSVSTLTIQRTQQEDSAVYLCASSLDFRGNYGYTFGSGTRLTVV.

This rearrangement joins TRBV7-9 to TRBJ2-3; TRBD1 or TRBD2 may be the D gene (5 bases each). Between the trimmed V and J ends, which lost 5 bases and 0 bases, there was a span of 9 bases. The CDR3 extends over 14 amino acids. Germline CDR1 is SEHNR and CDR2 is FQNEAQ (reference sequence). CDR3 region: CASSRGPSTDTQYF. The CDR3 DNA follows: TGTGCCAGCAGCCGGGGACCGAGCACAGATACGCAGTATTTT.